This section outlines one T cell receptor beta chain sequence together with its context. Its antigen remains unidentified. PCR used 60 Vbeta primers and 13 Jbeta primers. Profiling relied on immunoSEQ multiplex PCR, and the TCRdb table lists in-frame clones only, not all of them. The table records 100,000 to 150,000 clones, about 81% of them present only once. This record comes from a study of cytomegalovirus exposure and HLA in healthy donors. Findings of the study overall: A later analysis linked some 17,000 TCR beta sequences to HLA alleles at 0.05 false discovery rate. Reportedly, diagnosis of cytomegalovirus status by the classifier showed high specificity and sensitivity. About 180 TCR beta chains were listed as cytomegalovirus-associated. Later analysis demonstrated an association between a missense DCLRE1C variant and TCR beta V- and J-gene trimming.

Per the germline V gene, CDR1 is SGHAT and CDR2 is FQNNGV. Trimming at V came to 7 bases and at J to 4 bases, leaving 8 bases not matched to a gene. The CDR3 has 16 residues. The rearrangement joins TRBV11-2 to TRBJ2-2; TRBD2 agrees at 11 bases. Material for sequencing was PBMCs. The TCR was taken from a woman younger than 45 in good health and CMV-seronegative. The CDR3 DNA is TGTGCCAGCATCCTTAGCGGGGGGGCCGGCACCGGGGAGCTGTTTTTT. This translates into CASILSGGAGTGELFF. Using reference TRBV11-2 and TRBJ2-2 for the parts outside the CDR3, the full variable domain is EAGVAQSPRYKIIEKRQSVAFWCNPISGHATLYWYQQILGQGPKLLIQFQNNGVVDDSQLPKDRFSAERLKGVDSTLKIQPAKLEDSAVYLCASILSGGAGTGELFFGEGSRLTVL.